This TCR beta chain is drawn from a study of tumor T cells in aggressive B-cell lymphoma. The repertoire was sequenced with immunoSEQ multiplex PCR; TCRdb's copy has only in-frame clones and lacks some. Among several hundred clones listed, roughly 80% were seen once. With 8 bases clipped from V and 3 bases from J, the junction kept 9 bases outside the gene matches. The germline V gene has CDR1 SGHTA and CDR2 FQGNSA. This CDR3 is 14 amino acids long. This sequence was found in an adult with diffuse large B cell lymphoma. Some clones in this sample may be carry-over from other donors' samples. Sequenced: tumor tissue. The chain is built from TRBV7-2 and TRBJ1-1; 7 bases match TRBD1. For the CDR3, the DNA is TGTGCCAGCGTCTCGGAGGGGGCTCACACTGAAGCTTTCTTT. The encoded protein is CASVSEGAHTEAFF.